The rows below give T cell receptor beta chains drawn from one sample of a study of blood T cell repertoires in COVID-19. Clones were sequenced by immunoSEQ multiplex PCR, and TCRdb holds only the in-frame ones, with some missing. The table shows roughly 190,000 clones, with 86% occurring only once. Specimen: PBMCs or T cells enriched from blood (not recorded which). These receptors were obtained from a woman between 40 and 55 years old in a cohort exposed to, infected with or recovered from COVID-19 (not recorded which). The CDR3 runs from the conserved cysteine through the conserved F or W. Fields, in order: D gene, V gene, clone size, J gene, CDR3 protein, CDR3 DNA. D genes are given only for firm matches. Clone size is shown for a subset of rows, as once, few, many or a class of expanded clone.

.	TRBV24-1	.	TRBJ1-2	CATSDQGLYGYTF	TGTGCCACCAGTGATCAGGGACTCTATGGCTACACCTTC
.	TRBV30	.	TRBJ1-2	CAWSTGKDKGYTF	TGTGCCTGGAGTACAGGGAAAGATAAAGGCTACACCTTC
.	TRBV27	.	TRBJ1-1	CASSLGGPGYTEAFF	TGTGCCAGCAGTTTGGGGGGGCCAGGGTACACTGAAGCTTTCTTT
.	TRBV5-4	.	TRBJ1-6	CASSLGSPGASSPLHF	TGTGCCAGCAGCTTGGGGTCGCCAGGGGCGAGTTCACCCCTCCACTTT
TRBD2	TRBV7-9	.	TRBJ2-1	CASSLVATSIDEQFF	TGTGCCAGCAGCTTAGTGGCGACTAGCATAGATGAGCAGTTCTTC
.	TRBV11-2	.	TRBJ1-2	CASSSIIRRSYGYTF	TGTGCCAGCAGCTCTATTATTCGGCGGAGCTATGGCTACACCTTC
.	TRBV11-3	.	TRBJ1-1	CASSLALRADTEAFF	TGTGCCAGCAGCTTAGCCCTTCGCGCCGACACTGAAGCTTTCTTT
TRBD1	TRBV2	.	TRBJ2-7	CASSSQGAAYEQYF	TGTGCCAGCAGTTCACAGGGGGCCGCGTACGAGCAGTACTTC
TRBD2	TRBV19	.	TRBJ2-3	CASSMASSGLAYTDTQYF	TGTGCCAGTAGTATGGCCAGCTCGGGACTAGCCTACACAGATACGCAGTATTTT
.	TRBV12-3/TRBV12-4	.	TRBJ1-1	CASSLVGSTEAFF	TGTGCCAGCAGTTTAGTGGGGAGTACTGAAGCTTTCTTT
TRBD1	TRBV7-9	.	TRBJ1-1	CASSPRGQADTEAFF	TGTGCCAGCAGCCCCAGGGGGCAGGCGGACACTGAAGCTTTCTTT
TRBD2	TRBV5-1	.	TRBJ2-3	CASSLDPPSGGTDTQYF	TGCGCCAGCAGCTTGGACCCGCCAAGCGGGGGGACAGATACGCAGTATTTT
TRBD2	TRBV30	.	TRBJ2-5	CAWSGATSGSRETQYF	TGTGCCTGGAGTGGGGCGACTAGCGGGAGTCGGGAGACCCAGTACTTC
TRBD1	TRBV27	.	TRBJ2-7	CASRQTGSSYEQYF	TGTGCCAGCAGACAGACAGGGAGCTCCTACGAGCAGTACTTC
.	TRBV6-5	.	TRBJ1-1	CASSRSYRENTEAFF	TGTGCCAGCAGTCGTTCATACAGAGAGAACACTGAAGCTTTCTTT
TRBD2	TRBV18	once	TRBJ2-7	CASSVSGSYHEQYF	TGTGCCAGCTCAGTTAGCGGGAGTTACCACGAGCAGTACTTC
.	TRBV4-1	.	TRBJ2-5	CASSQEQAAGETQYF	TGCGCCAGCAGCCAAGAACAAGCGGCCGGAGAGACCCAGTACTTC
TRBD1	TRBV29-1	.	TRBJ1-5	CSVGTGNNQPQHF	TGCAGCGTAGGGACAGGGAACAATCAGCCCCAGCATTTT
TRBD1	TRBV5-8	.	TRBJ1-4	CASSLDRGGEKLFF	TGTGCCAGCAGCTTGGACAGGGGCGGTGAAAAACTGTTTTTT
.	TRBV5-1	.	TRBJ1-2	CASSLAGQGPNYGYTF	TGCGCCAGCAGCTTGGCGGGGCAGGGGCCGAACTATGGCTACACCTTC
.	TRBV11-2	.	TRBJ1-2	CASSLERTNYGYTF	TGTGCCAGCAGCTTAGAGCGGACAAACTATGGCTACACCTTC
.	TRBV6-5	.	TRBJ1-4	CASSWSRAEGNEKLFF	TGTGCCAGCAGTTGGTCGCGGGCTGAGGGTAATGAAAAACTGTTTTTT
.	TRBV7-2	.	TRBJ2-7	CASSLETRYEQYF	TGTGCCAGCAGCTTAGAAACTAGATACGAGCAGTACTTC
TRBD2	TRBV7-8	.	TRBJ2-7	CASSLATAGDSYEQYF	TGTGCCAGCAGCTTAGCGACAGCGGGAGACTCCTACGAGCAGTACTTC
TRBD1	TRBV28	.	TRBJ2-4	CASSSAGGRSSKNIQYF	TGTGCCAGCAGTTCAGCAGGGGGACGTTCCTCCAAAAACATTCAGTACTTC
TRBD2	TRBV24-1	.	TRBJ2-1	CATSDRPGSSGITTYNEQFF	TGTGCCACCAGTGATAGGCCGGGTTCTAGCGGGATTACAACCTACAATGAGCAGTTCTTC
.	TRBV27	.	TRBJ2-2	CASSLLTGELFF	TGTGCCAGCAGTTTATTAACCGGGGAGCTGTTTTTT
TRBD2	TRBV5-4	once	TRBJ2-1	CASSLVGSGSNEQFF	TGTGCCAGCAGCTTGGTCGGTAGCGGGAGCAATGAGCAGTTCTTC
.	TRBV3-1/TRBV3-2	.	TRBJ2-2	CASSQFVSVANGELFF	TGTGCCAGCAGCCAATTTGTTAGCGTCGCGAACGGGGAGCTGTTTTTT
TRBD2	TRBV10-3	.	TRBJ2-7	CATSQERDSYEQYF	TGTGCCACCAGCCAGGAGCGGGATTCCTACGAGCAGTACTTC
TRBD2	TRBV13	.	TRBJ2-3	CASSPGLAGGKDTQYF	TGTGCCAGCAGCCCGGGACTAGCGGGAGGGAAAGATACGCAGTATTTT
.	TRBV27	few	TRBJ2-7	CASSNNPRGTYEQYF	TGTGCCAGCAGTAATAACCCCCGGGGTACCTACGAGCAGTACTTC
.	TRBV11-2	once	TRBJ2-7	CASSLALPGHEYF	TGTGCCAGCAGCTTAGCCCTCCCGGGACACGAGTACTTC
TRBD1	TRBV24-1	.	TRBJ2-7	CATNSPGQGAYEQYF	TGTGCCACCAATTCTCCGGGACAGGGGGCCTACGAGCAGTACTTC
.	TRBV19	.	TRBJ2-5	CASSIPGRETQYF	TGTGCCAGTAGTATACCAGGGAGGGAGACCCAGTACTTC
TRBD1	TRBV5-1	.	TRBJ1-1	CASSFRDSYNTEAFF	TGCGCCAGCAGCTTCAGGGACAGCTACAACACTGAAGCTTTCTTT
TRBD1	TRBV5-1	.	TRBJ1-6	CASSLAGGYNSPLHF	TGCGCCAGCAGCTTGGCAGGGGGCTATAATTCACCCCTCCACTTT
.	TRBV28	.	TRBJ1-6	CASSFRGGYNSPLHF	TGTGCCAGCAGTTTCAGGGGCGGATATAATTCACCCCTCCACTTT
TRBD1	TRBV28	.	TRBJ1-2	CASTLDRANYGYTF	TGTGCCAGCACCCTGGACAGGGCGAACTATGGCTACACCTTC
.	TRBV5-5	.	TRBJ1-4	CASRGGTGTMRGEKLFF	TGTGCCAGCAGAGGGGGTACCGGGACGATGAGGGGAGAAAAACTGTTTTTT
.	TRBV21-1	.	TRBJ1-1	CASSTRGPTEAFF	TGTGCCAGCAGCACCAGGGGGCCCACTGAAGCTTTCTTT